Listed below are T cell receptor beta chains from one sample, sequenced in a study of T cell responses to AZD1222 COVID-19 vaccine. Here immunoSEQ multiplex PCR was the method, and the copy in TCRdb shows in-frame clones only, minus some. Among approximately 46,000 clones listed, about 90% were seen once. The sample here was peripheral blood, taken 28 days after the second AZD1222 dose. These TCRs come from an adult who received the AZD1222 COVID-19 vaccine. Each CDR3 is given with its conserved first and last residue. Fields, in order: D gene, clone size, J gene, V gene, CDR3 protein, CDR3 DNA. A D gene is named only where the DNA matches it firmly. Clone size appears in some rows only: once, few, many, or a class for an expanded clone.

>NA|once|TRBJ1-1|TRBV4-1
CASSQDRGRSDTEAFF
TGCGCCAGCAGCCAAGATAGGGGGAGGAGCGACACTGAAGCTTTCTTT
>NA|NA|TRBJ1-1|TRBV18
CASSPYVNTEAFF
TGTGCCAGCTCCCCTTACGTGAACACTGAAGCTTTCTTT
>TRBD2|NA|TRBJ2-7|TRBV27
CASSFGLVSEQYF
TGTGCCAGCAGTTTCGGACTAGTCAGCGAGCAGTACTTC
>TRBD1|NA|TRBJ1-2|TRBV19
CASSGDSRSGYTF
TGTGCCAGTAGTGGGGACAGTCGGTCTGGCTACACCTTC
>NA|NA|TRBJ1-1|TRBV7-9
CASSLAGTEAFF
TGTGCCAGCAGCTTAGCGGGCACTGAAGCTTTCTTT
>NA|NA|TRBJ1-1|TRBV5-1
CASSSMGGRDTEAFF
TGCGCCAGCAGCAGCATGGGGGGTAGGGACACTGAAGCTTTCTTT
>TRBD2|NA|TRBJ2-1|TRBV15
CATSRDGLAGGLYNEQFF
TGTGCCACCAGCAGAGATGGGCTAGCGGGAGGTCTTTACAATGAGCAGTTCTTC
>NA|NA|TRBJ1-4|TRBV11-2
CASSLGTVTNEKLFF
TGTGCCAGCAGCTTAGGGACAGTAACTAATGAAAAACTGTTTTTT
>NA|NA|TRBJ2-1|TRBV9
CASSTDPRMNEQFF
TGTGCCAGCAGTACGGACCCCAGAATGAATGAGCAGTTCTTC
>NA|NA|TRBJ2-4|TRBV6-5
CASSSSSQGFKNIQYF
TGTGCCAGCAGTTCATCAAGTCAAGGGTTCAAAAACATTCAGTACTTC
>TRBD1|NA|TRBJ2-7|TRBV7-9
CASQRTGTGQYEQYF
TGTGCCAGCCAAAGAACCGGGACAGGGCAATACGAGCAGTACTTC
>NA|NA|TRBJ2-3|TRBV10-1
CASGEAVDTQYF
TGCGCCAGCGGCGAAGCTGTGGACACGCAGTATTTT
>NA|NA|TRBJ1-2|TRBV2
CASSDGLGRGYTF
TGTGCCAGCAGTGACGGTCTGGGACGTGGCTACACCTTC
>TRBD1|NA|TRBJ2-3|TRBV11-3
CASSLGGQRTDTQYF
TGTGCCAGCAGCTTAGGGGGACAGAGGACAGATACGCAGTATTTT
>NA|NA|TRBJ1-2|TRBV28
CASSSLSNYGYTF
TGTGCCAGCAGTAGTCTTTCGAACTATGGCTACACCTTC
>TRBD2|NA|TRBJ2-7|TRBV9
CASSITGTSGSIPYEQYF
TGTGCCAGCAGCATAACCGGGACTAGCGGGAGTATACCCTACGAGCAGTACTTC
>NA|NA|TRBJ1-6|TRBV27
CASSFRGENSPLHF
TGTGCCAGCAGTTTCAGGGGAGAGAATTCACCCCTCCACTTT
>NA|NA|TRBJ2-4|TRBV5-4
CASSLKTQGDIQYF
TGTGCCAGCAGCTTGAAGACCCAAGGGGACATTCAGTACTTC
>TRBD1|NA|TRBJ2-2|TRBV19
CASSIYGQGALRGLARELFF
TGTGCCAGTAGTATTTATGGTCAGGGGGCGCTAAGGGGCCTGGCCCGGGAGCTGTTTTTT
>NA|few|TRBJ1-2|TRBV4-1
CASSQIATYGYTF
TGCGCCAGCAGCCAGATAGCGACCTATGGCTACACCTTC
>TRBD1|NA|TRBJ2-7|TRBV29-1
CSVTRTGGYGEQYF
TGCAGCGTCACACGGACAGGGGGGTATGGCGAGCAGTACTTC
>NA|NA|TRBJ1-1|TRBV2
CASRWTETMNTEAFF
TGTGCCAGCAGATGGACGGAAACTATGAACACTGAAGCTTTCTTT
>NA|NA|TRBJ2-5|TRBV21-1
CASSKVLQAGRFRETQYF
TGTGCCAGCAGCAAAGTCCTCCAGGCAGGCCGTTTTAGGGAGACCCAGTACTTC
>NA|NA|TRBJ2-1|TRBV5-1
CASSLGSLYNEQFF
TGCGCCAGCAGCTTGGGTTCCCTTTACAATGAGCAGTTCTTC